A single sample gave rise to the 12 T cell receptor beta chains below, sequenced in a study of spatial heterogeneity in lung cancer. Whole-study results and caveats: Counts of expanded alpha and beta TCRs within tumors tracked the tumor nonsynonymous mutation count.

The sample's time point: sample taken at primary tumor resection. TCRdb itself ran the 5' RACE reads through MiXCR, one entry per CDR3 protein. The sample includes 2,500 to 3,500 distinct CDR3 sequences, around 3.5% of them seen just once. Antigens of these TCRs are unknown. Sequenced here: lung tumor tissue, sampled at surgery. The receptors here all came from a male donor with early-stage non-small cell lung cancer.

This clonotype ranks as medium-sized. This chain uses TRBV2 with TRBJ2-7; the match to TRBD1 covers 10 bases. Per the germline V gene, CDR1 is SNHLY and CDR2 is FYNNEI. Losses at the gene ends were 6 bases for V and 1 base for J; bases not matched to a gene: 6. The CDR3 is 15 residues long. Here the CDR3 DNA reads TGTGCCAGCAGCGTGCCGGGACAGGGGTCCTACGAGCAGTACGTC. As protein: CASSVPGQGSYEQYV.

The chain combines TRBV5-6 with TRBJ1-1; D gene ambiguous. V was cut by 0 bases and J by 1 base, with 7 bases left in between. The CDR3 spans 14 residues. Germline V gene sequence: CDR1 SGHDT, CDR2 YYEEEE. In nucleotides, the CDR3 is TGTGCCAGCAGCTTGGCCGGACGGAACACTGAAGCTTTCTTT. Its translation: CASSLAGRNTEAFF.

Within the sample, this clonotype is medium-sized. The genes are TRBV24-1 and TRBJ2-1; D could derive from TRBD1 or TRBD2 (5 bases each). The germline V gene has CDR1 KGHDR and CDR2 SFDVKD. The CDR3 contains 15 residues. Trimming shortened V by 1 base and J by 4 bases, and 10 bases separated the two germline ends. This chain's CDR3 is CATSDFGAKYNEQFF. The CDR3 nucleotides are TGTGCCACCAGTGATTTCGGGGCAAAGTACAATGAGCAGTTCTTC.

This clonotype qualifies as medium-sized. This chain uses TRBV7-9 with TRBJ2-2; 10 bases agree with TRBD1. CDR3 length: 14 amino acids. Germline V gene data show CDR1 as SEHNR and CDR2 as FQNEAQ (reference sequence). The trim removed 5 bases at V and 7 bases at J, leaving 4 bases unmatched. This chain's CDR3 is CASSVGTGDGELFF. DNA for the CDR3: TGTGCCAGCAGCGTCGGGACAGGGGACGGGGAGCTGTTTTTT.

By frequency in the sample, this clonotype is medium-sized. The chain recombines TRBV28 with TRBJ1-1; 9 bases match TRBD1. The CDR3 has 16 amino acids. V was clipped by 6 bases and J by 5 bases; unmatched bases: 13. Germline CDR1 reads MDHEN; CDR2 reads SYDVKM. This CDR3 is CASSTIRQGVDTEAFF. CDR3 nucleotides: TGTGCCAGCAGCACCATCCGACAGGGGGTAGATACTGAAGCTTTCTTT.

This clonotype is medium-sized within its sample. The rearrangement links TRBV9 to TRBJ1-4, with D possibly being TRBD1 (5 bases). Germline lookup yields CDR1 SGDLS and CDR2 YYNGEE. The CDR3 is made up of 15 amino acids. The ends were cut back, 0 bases at V and 8 bases at J, with 14 bases in the middle. CDR3 coding DNA: TGTGCCAGCAGCGTAGCTGGACAAAGTGAAGAAAAACTGTTTTTT. It encodes CASSVAGQSEEKLFF.

In its sample, this clonotype was seen many times. The chain couples TRBV6-2 or TRBV6-3 to TRBJ2-3; 11 nucleotides match TRBD2. V dropped 0 bases and J dropped 2; count of bases not matched to a gene: 7. Germline V gene data show CDR1 as MNHEY and CDR2 as SVGEGT. The CDR3 contains 18 residues. CDR3 in DNA: TGTGCCAGCAGTTACTCCTTTGGACTAGCGGGTTCCACAGATACGCAGTATTTT. This translates into CASSYSFGLAGSTDTQYF.

The chain has TRBV12-3 or TRBV12-4 and TRBJ2-3; D is perhaps TRBD2 (6 bases). The CDR3 spans 13 residues. Trimming shortened V by 0 bases and J by 11 bases, and 12 bases separated the two germline ends. The CDR3 region is CASSLAEGLEQYF. DNA for the CDR3: TGTGCCAGCAGTTTAGCGGAGGGGTTGGAGCAGTATTTT.

By proportion, this clonotype is medium-sized. The rearrangement links TRBV20-1 to TRBJ1-6; 10 bases agree with TRBD1. Trimming removed 7 bases from V and 8 bases from J; junction bases left unmatched: 8. Germline lookup yields CDR1 DFQATT and CDR2 SNEGSKA (reference sequence). This CDR3 is built from 14 residues. DNA for the CDR3: TGCAGTGTCCAGACGGGACAGGGGTATTCACCCCTCCACTTT. It codes for CSVQTGQGYSPLHF.

This clonotype is categorized as medium-sized. The CDR3 nucleotides are TGTGCCAGCGGGGTACGGGAAAAACTGTTTTTT. Amino acids: CASGVREKLFF. This chain connects TRBV6-5 to TRBJ1-4; D is unresolved. Germline assignment: CDR1 MNHEY and CDR2 SVGAGI. The CDR3 sequence is 11 residues long. V was cut by 8 bases and J by 8 bases, with 9 bases left in between.

This clonotype is judged medium-sized. J is TRBJ1-1 and V is TRBV6-2 or TRBV6-3, with D unresolved. V dropped 0 bases and J dropped 4 bases, with 24 bases sitting between them. Per germline, CDR1 MNHEY and CDR2 SVGEGT. The length of the CDR3 is 19 residues. DNA for the CDR3: TGTGCCAGCAGTTACTCGCCTCTTCAGAAGTATGGCAGGCCCACTGAAGCTTTCTTT. The encoded protein is CASSYSPLQKYGRPTEAFF.

This clonotype was seen repeatedly, ten times or more. The V call is TRBV7-2, the J call TRBJ1-1; a weak D match, TRBD1 (5 bases). The length of the CDR3 is 15 residues. V was cut by 3 bases and J by 1 base, with 12 bases left in between. CDR1 SGHTA and CDR2 FQGNSA come from the germline V gene. In DNA, the CDR3 is TGTGCCAGCAGCTTCACTAGGGACCCGAACACTGAAGCTTTCTTT. The encoded protein is CASSFTRDPNTEAFF.